The 2 T cell receptor beta chains listed next were all sequenced from one sample in a study of PD-1 blockade in classical Hodgkin lymphoma. No patient escaped relapse after autologous stem cell transplantation, and brentuximab vedotin exposure varied. TCRdb's table, derived via immunoSEQ multiplex PCR, lists solely in-frame clones and lacks some. The sample carries about 46,000 clones, around 80% recorded once. This specimen was peripheral blood mononuclear cells (PBMCs), taken before the second cycle of nivolumab. The receptors here all came from a human donor with classical Hodgkin lymphoma.

V and J are TRBV11-2 and TRBJ2-1; TRBD2 agrees at 11 bases. The CDR3 covers 15 residues. The V segment lost 1 base and the J segment 7 bases; nucleotides outside the gene matches: 3. CDR1 and CDR2 (germline): SGHAT, FQNNGV. The DNA for the CDR3 is TGTGCCAGCAGCTTAGTCCCTAGCGGGGGGAATGAGCAGTTCTTC. This codes for CASSLVPSGGNEQFF.

This chain connects TRBV6-6 to TRBJ1-6; weak D call: TRBD1 (5 bases). Deletions cut 6 bases from V and 13 bases from J, with 19 bases between. The germline V gene has CDR1 MNHNY and CDR2 SVGAGI (reference sequence). This CDR3 contains 14 residues. CDR3 amino acids: CASSIDGAYRPLHF. Written as DNA, the CDR3 is TGTGCCAGCAGCATAGACGGGGCCTATCGCCCCCTCCACTTT.